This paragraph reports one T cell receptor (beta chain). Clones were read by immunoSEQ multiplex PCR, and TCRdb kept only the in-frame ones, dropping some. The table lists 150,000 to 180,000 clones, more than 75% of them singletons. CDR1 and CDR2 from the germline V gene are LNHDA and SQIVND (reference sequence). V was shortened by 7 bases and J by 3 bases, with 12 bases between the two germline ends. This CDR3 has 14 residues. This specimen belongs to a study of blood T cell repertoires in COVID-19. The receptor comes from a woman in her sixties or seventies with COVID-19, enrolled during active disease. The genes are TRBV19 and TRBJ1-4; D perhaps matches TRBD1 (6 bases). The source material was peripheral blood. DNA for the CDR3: TGTGCCAGTACCCTCAGGGGAGCTAATGAAAAACTGTTTTTT. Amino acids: CASTLRGANEKLFF.